This TCR beta chain was recovered during a study of cytomegalovirus exposure and HLA in healthy donors. This CDR3 has 14 amino acids. The germline CDR1 and CDR2 sequences are SGHDT and YYEEEE. V gave up 4 bases and J gave up 0 bases, with 9 bases separating them. Study-wide results and limits: The study recorded 150 to 200 TCR beta chains that were cytomegalovirus-associated. Sequencing artifact likely explains a cluster of highly shared sequence variants. Association of 15,000 to 20,000 TCR beta sequences with HLA alleles was found at 0.05 false discovery rate in a later analysis.

PCR used 60 Vbeta primers and 13 Jbeta primers. Assay used: immunoSEQ multiplex PCR; TCRdb lists only in-frame clones, some missing. Among roughly 120,000 clones listed, about 70% were seen once. As to this clone: Its specificity is not known.

Material: PBMCs. The receptor was derived from an older woman in good health and CMV-seropositive. V and J are TRBV5-6 and TRBJ2-3; perhaps TRBD2 as D (6 bases). The CDR3 bases are TGTGCCAGCAGCCGCGGGGATAGCACAGATACGCAGTATTTT. Amino acid sequence: CASSRGDSTDTQYF. The full variable domain, with the rest looked up from reference TRBV5-6 and TRBJ2-3, is DAGVTQSPTHLIKTRGQQVTLRCSPKSGHDTVSWYQQALGQGPQFIFQYYEEEERQRGNFPDRFSGHQFPNYSSELNVNALLLGDSALYLCASSRGDSTDTQYFGPGTRLTVL.